A selection of T cell receptor beta chains follows, all from one sample in a study of blood T cell repertoires in COVID-19. Method: immunoSEQ multiplex PCR; TCRdb's copy keeps in-frame clones and lacks some. The sample records about 410,000 clones, around 86% being singletons. The sample consisted of peripheral blood. These receptor sequences come from a woman in her 30s with active or convalescent COVID-19. CDR3s include the opening cysteine and the closing phenylalanine or tryptophan. Fields, in order: CDR3 protein, CDR3 DNA, D gene, clone size, V gene, J gene. A D gene is named only where the DNA matches it firmly. Only part of the rows carry a size: once, few, many, or a class if the clone is expanded.

cdr3_aa: CSVEVGEDQPQHF; cdr3_nt: TGCAGCGTTGAAGTAGGGGAGGATCAGCCCCAGCATTTT; d_call: NA; clone_size: few; v_call: TRBV29-1; j_call: TRBJ1-5
cdr3_aa: CASSEADDRTFYGYTF; cdr3_nt: TGTGCCAGCAGTGAAGCGGACGATCGGACATTCTATGGCTACACCTTC; d_call: NA; clone_size: few; v_call: TRBV6-1; j_call: TRBJ1-2
cdr3_aa: CAISESEGLAGNEQFF; cdr3_nt: TGTGCCATCAGTGAGTCGGAGGGACTAGCGGGAAATGAGCAGTTCTTC; d_call: TRBD2; clone_size: NA; v_call: TRBV10-3; j_call: TRBJ2-1
cdr3_aa: CASSLALGAGDTQYF; cdr3_nt: TGCGCCAGCAGCTTGGCTCTGGGGGCAGGAGATACGCAGTATTTT; d_call: NA; clone_size: NA; v_call: TRBV5-1; j_call: TRBJ2-3
cdr3_aa: CASSGRHSNQPQHF; cdr3_nt: TGCGCCAGCAGCGGGAGACACAGCAATCAGCCCCAGCATTTT; d_call: NA; clone_size: NA; v_call: TRBV5-1; j_call: TRBJ1-5
cdr3_aa: CASSQLAGESYEQYF; cdr3_nt: TGTGCCAGCAGCCAACTAGCGGGGGAGTCCTACGAGCAGTACTTC; d_call: TRBD2; clone_size: NA; v_call: TRBV4-2; j_call: TRBJ2-7
cdr3_aa: CASIDRPRDYGYTF; cdr3_nt: TGTGCCAGCATCGACAGGCCCAGGGACTATGGCTACACCTTC; d_call: NA; clone_size: NA; v_call: TRBV5-6; j_call: TRBJ1-2
cdr3_aa: CASSLEGSTNTGELFF; cdr3_nt: TGTGCCAGCAGCTTAGAAGGGTCTACGAACACCGGGGAACTGTTTTTT; d_call: NA; clone_size: once; v_call: TRBV11-3; j_call: TRBJ2-2
cdr3_aa: CASSQAGGPQETQYF; cdr3_nt: TGTGCCAGCAGCCAAGCGGGGGGGCCTCAAGAGACCCAGTACTTC; d_call: TRBD2; clone_size: once; v_call: TRBV7-9; j_call: TRBJ2-5
cdr3_aa: CASSSPSAGALRETQYF; cdr3_nt: TGTGCCAGCAGCTCCCCTTCAGCGGGGGCCCTAAGAGAGACCCAGTACTTC; d_call: TRBD2; clone_size: NA; v_call: TRBV11-2; j_call: TRBJ2-5
cdr3_aa: CAWSMAYQGGETQYF; cdr3_nt: TGTGCCTGGAGTATGGCTTACCAAGGGGGAGAGACCCAGTACTTC; d_call: NA; clone_size: NA; v_call: TRBV30; j_call: TRBJ2-5
cdr3_aa: CASSGTGVGELFF; cdr3_nt: TGTGCCAGCAGCGGGACAGGGGTCGGGGAGCTGTTTTTT; d_call: TRBD1; clone_size: NA; v_call: TRBV6-5; j_call: TRBJ2-2
cdr3_aa: CASSSIPGTGNYGYTF; cdr3_nt: TGCGCCAGCAGCTCAATACCCGGGACAGGGAACTATGGCTACACCTTC; d_call: TRBD1; clone_size: NA; v_call: TRBV5-1; j_call: TRBJ1-2
cdr3_aa: CSVEGWQMNTEAFF; cdr3_nt: TGCAGCGTTGAAGGCTGGCAGATGAACACTGAAGCTTTCTTT; d_call: NA; clone_size: NA; v_call: TRBV29-1; j_call: TRBJ1-1
cdr3_aa: CASRTGTGLNQPQHF; cdr3_nt: TGTGCCAGCAGGACCGGGACAGGCCTCAATCAGCCCCAGCATTTT; d_call: TRBD1; clone_size: NA; v_call: TRBV6-5; j_call: TRBJ1-5
cdr3_aa: CASSSGQNQPQHF; cdr3_nt: TGCGCCAGCAGCTCCGGACAGAATCAGCCCCAGCATTTT; d_call: NA; clone_size: NA; v_call: TRBV5-1; j_call: TRBJ1-5